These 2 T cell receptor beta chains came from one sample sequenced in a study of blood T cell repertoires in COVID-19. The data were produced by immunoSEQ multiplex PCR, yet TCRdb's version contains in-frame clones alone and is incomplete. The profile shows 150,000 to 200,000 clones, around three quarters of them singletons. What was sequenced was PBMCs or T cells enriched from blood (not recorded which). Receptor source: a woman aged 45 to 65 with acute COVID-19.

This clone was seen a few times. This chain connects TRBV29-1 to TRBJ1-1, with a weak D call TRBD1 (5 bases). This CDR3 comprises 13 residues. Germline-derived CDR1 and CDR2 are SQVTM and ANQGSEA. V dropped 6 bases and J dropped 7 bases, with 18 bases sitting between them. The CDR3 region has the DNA TGCAGCGTGGGAGAGGGACTCGACGGTGAAGCTTTCTTT. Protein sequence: CSVGEGLDGEAFF.

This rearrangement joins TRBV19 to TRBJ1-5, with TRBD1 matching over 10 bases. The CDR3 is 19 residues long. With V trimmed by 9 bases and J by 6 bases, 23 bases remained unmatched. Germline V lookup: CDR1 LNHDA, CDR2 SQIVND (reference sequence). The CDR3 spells CASHPLWTVGQGSVQPQHF. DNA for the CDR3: TGTGCCAGCCACCCTTTGTGGACCGTGGGACAGGGGTCTGTTCAGCCCCAGCATTTT.